This is a list of T cell receptor beta chains from one sample in a study of follicular helper T cells after annual influenza vaccination. Assay used: immunoSEQ multiplex PCR; TCRdb lists only in-frame clones, some missing. Of under 9,500 clones listed, 75% to 85% are singletons. The source material was CXCR5+ CD38- circulating T follicular helper cells from blood, sampled 7 days after influenza vaccination. The receptors here all came from an adult who received the influenza vaccine. The CDR3 runs from the conserved cysteine through the conserved F or W.

v_call: TRBV9
cdr3_aa: CASSVGLAGTGELFF

v_call: TRBV28
cdr3_aa: CASRTGVVDTEAFF

v_call: TRBV28
cdr3_aa: CASRSTGSNQPQHF

v_call: TRBV28
cdr3_aa: CASTPGQGASPLHF

v_call: TRBV6-6
cdr3_aa: CASSRSNEQFF

v_call: TRBV9
cdr3_aa: CASSGIPGQGTYGYTF

v_call: TRBV6-4
cdr3_aa: CASSGEIAEAFF

v_call: TRBV28
cdr3_aa: CASELTGGAYSPLHF

v_call: TRBV18
cdr3_aa: CASSQRTQAFF

v_call: TRBV27
cdr3_aa: CASSLSTGVLYNEQFF

v_call: TRBV28
cdr3_aa: CASGSQALGETQYF

v_call: TRBV25-1
cdr3_aa: CASSYGGYTF

v_call: TRBV7-9
cdr3_aa: CASSLGIWPYEQYF

v_call: TRBV28
cdr3_aa: CASRDLPQTSNYGYTF

v_call: TRBV11-2
cdr3_aa: CASSHRDDGTEAFF

v_call: TRBV5-1
cdr3_aa: CASSLEQNQPQHF

v_call: TRBV5-4
cdr3_aa: CASSLAGQGGSGANVLTF

v_call: TRBV7-3
cdr3_aa: CASSLGTVGANVLTF

v_call: TRBV9
cdr3_aa: CASSVEAEGGYTF

v_call: TRBV5-6
cdr3_aa: CASRRSSSQPYGYTF

v_call: TRBV19
cdr3_aa: CASTLTGEYGYTF

v_call: TRBV9
cdr3_aa: CASSVDGQGAEDTQYF

v_call: TRBV11-1
cdr3_aa: CASSRGGNQPQHF

v_call: TRBV5-6
cdr3_aa: CASSLEVGTIYF

v_call: TRBV4-3
cdr3_aa: CASSQEGGNQPQHF

v_call: TRBV7-2
cdr3_aa: CASSFDGGRNTEAFF

v_call: TRBV6-6
cdr3_aa: CASSQTGEGYTF

v_call: TRBV18
cdr3_aa: CASSAGQNTEAFF

v_call: TRBV19
cdr3_aa: CASSQGRDTEAFF

v_call: TRBV2
cdr3_aa: CASRQGGSPLHF

v_call: TRBV29-1
cdr3_aa: CSVLQGRNYQPQHF

v_call: TRBV28
cdr3_aa: CASSLLTGGPSSPLHF

v_call: TRBV14
cdr3_aa: CASSSPGEGETQYF

v_call: TRBV28
cdr3_aa: CASSVPWDYEQYF

v_call: TRBV7-2
cdr3_aa: CASSLVWNTGELFF

v_call: TRBV11-2
cdr3_aa: CASSPEAGTEAFF

v_call: TRBV7-2
cdr3_aa: CASSLTSGREFNEQFF

v_call: TRBV2
cdr3_aa: CASRQSTGNTIYF

v_call: TRBV25-1
cdr3_aa: CASSGSAGRAFF

v_call: TRBV19
cdr3_aa: CASSISSGANTGELFF

v_call: TRBV5-6
cdr3_aa: CAGKDRNSYEQYF

v_call: TRBV29-1
cdr3_aa: CSVEDPGGNTQYF

v_call: TRBV7-2
cdr3_aa: CASSTGLAVTDTQYF

v_call: TRBV7-2
cdr3_aa: CASSLGGTGHHNEQFF

v_call: TRBV5-1
cdr3_aa: CASRPGTGEEKLFF

v_call: TRBV5-1
cdr3_aa: CASSSGTGMNTEAFF

v_call: TRBV4-2
cdr3_aa: CASSREPQGSLSSGNTIYF

v_call: TRBV4-2
cdr3_aa: CASSQTKTSGRVDEQFF

v_call: TRBV18
cdr3_aa: CASSPGQGFPDTQYF

v_call: TRBV5-1
cdr3_aa: CASRETSYEQYF

v_call: TRBV30
cdr3_aa: CAWSVRSGGADNSPLHF

v_call: TRBV28
cdr3_aa: CASGGGSGVNEQYF

v_call: TRBV5-1
cdr3_aa: CTSSLWSGTVAETQYF

v_call: TRBV11-3
cdr3_aa: CASSLTGEDTQYF

v_call: TRBV29-1
cdr3_aa: CSVSPGTTYQETQYF

v_call: TRBV6-5
cdr3_aa: CASRSGGYNEQFF

v_call: TRBV5-1
cdr3_aa: CASSLTPRDRAYNEQFF

v_call: TRBV5-6
cdr3_aa: CASSLGPDRGGEQYF

v_call: TRBV6-1
cdr3_aa: CASSEALRGEGVSYEQYF

v_call: TRBV7-8
cdr3_aa: CASSLSTGEEYGYTF